A single sample is the source of the 27 T cell receptor beta chains below, sequenced in a study of OX40 agonist ivuxolimab in advanced cancers. Here immunoSEQ multiplex PCR was the method, and the copy in TCRdb shows in-frame clones only, minus some. The profile shows 66,000 or so clones, 92% of them singletons. Sequences were derived from CD4+ or CD8+ T cells sorted from blood, sampled in a trial of the OX40 agonist ivuxolimab. Every receptor here comes from an adult with an advanced solid tumor such as melanoma, head and neck, liver or kidney cancer.

CDR3 DNA sequence: TGTGCCAGCAGTGAAGCTATGACAGGGAGGACCGACTATGGCTACACCTTC. It yields the protein CASSEAMTGRTDYGYTF. The chain uses TRBV2 and TRBJ1-2; TRBD1 aligns across 7 bases. This CDR3 is 17 amino acids long. With 0 bases clipped from V and 3 bases from J, the junction kept 10 bases outside the gene matches. CDR1 SNHLY and CDR2 FYNNEI come from the germline V gene.

This rearrangement joins TRBV5-1 to TRBJ1-1; D might be TRBD1 (5 bases). The germline CDR1 and CDR2 sequences are SGHRS and YFSETQ. V lost 7 bases and J lost 4, with 14 bases in between. The CDR3 covers 13 residues. The CDR3 is CASYLGQGTEAFF. In DNA form, the CDR3 reads TGCGCCAGCTATTTGGGTCAGGGCACTGAAGCTTTCTTT. Filled out from reference TRBV5-1 and TRBJ1-1, the complete variable domain reads KAGVTQTPRYLIKTRGQQVTLSCSPISGHRSVSWYQQTPGQGLQFLFEYFSETQRNKGNFPGRFSGRQFSNSRSEMNVSTLELGDSALYLCASYLGQGTEAFFGQGTRLTVV.

The chain uses TRBV27 and TRBJ2-1; 14 positions agree with TRBD2. The ends lost 5 bases at V and 4 bases at J; junction bases unmatched: 4. The V gene's germline CDR1 is MNHEY and CDR2 SMNVEV (reference sequence). CDR3 length equals 16 residues. In DNA form, the CDR3 reads TGTGCCAGCAGTCGAGGGACTAGCGGGGGATACAATGAGCAGTTCTTC. Protein product: CASSRGTSGGYNEQFF.

The gene calls are TRBV30 and TRBJ2-3; tentatively, D is TRBD1 (6 bases). The CDR3 has 15 residues. Between the trimmed V and J ends, which lost 5 bases and 1 base, there was a span of 16 bases. Germline-derived CDR1 and CDR2 are GTSNPN and SVGIG (reference sequence). The DNA of the CDR3 is TGTGCCTGGGGCCTTACAGGGCTGGGCACAGATACGCAGTATTTT. Protein sequence: CAWGLTGLGTDTQYF.

The V call is TRBV9, the J call TRBJ1-1, with D possibly matching TRBD1 (6 bases). The CDR3 is 13 amino acids. Germline CDR1 SGDLS, CDR2 YYNGEE. Between the trimmed V and J ends, which lost 5 bases and 4 bases, there was a span of 12 bases. The CDR3, as DNA: TGTGCCAGCAGTGCGGACAGTGGCACTGAAGCTTTCTTT. Its translation is CASSADSGTEAFF.

The genes are TRBV30 and TRBJ2-5; the D gene is possibly TRBD2 (5 bases). From germline, CDR1 is GTSNPN and CDR2 SVGIG (reference sequence). This CDR3 spans 11 amino acids. Trimming left V 5 bases short and J 5 bases short, with 9 bases between. CDR3 sequence reads: CAWSLAETQYF. Here the CDR3 DNA reads TGTGCCTGGTCCCTAGCTGAGACCCAGTACTTC.

The count of this clone is one. This chain connects TRBV28 to TRBJ2-1; perhaps TRBD1 as D (5 bases). Germline CDR1 is MDHEN and CDR2 is SYDVKM. The CDR3 is 13 residues long. The V end was cut by 3 bases, the J end by 6 bases, with 9 bases between. CDR3 amino acids: CASSFVRGNEQFF. In DNA, the CDR3 is TGTGCCAGCAGTTTTGTTAGGGGCAATGAGCAGTTCTTC. Together with reference TRBV28 and TRBJ2-1, the CDR3 gives the full variable domain: DVKVTQSSRYLVKRTGEKVFLECVQDMDHENMFWYRQDPGLGLRLIYFSYDVKMKEKGDIPEGYSVSREKKERFSLILESASTNQTSMYLCASSFVRGNEQFFGPGTRLTVL.

This clone came up once. This chain joins TRBV7-8 and TRBJ2-4, with D uncertain. Germline assignment: CDR1 SGHVS and CDR2 FQNEAQ. The CDR3 totals 16 residues. Trimming pared 0 bases from V and 3 bases from J, leaving 12 bases between. The CDR3 DNA follows: TGTGCCAGCAGCTTAGCGCATCTGGGTAACAAAAACATTCAGTACTTC. It translates to CASSLAHLGNKNIQYF.

The rearrangement links TRBV30 to TRBJ1-6, with TRBD1 matching over 8 bases. The length of the CDR3 is 15 residues. The germline V gene encodes CDR1 GTSNPN and CDR2 SVGIG (reference sequence). J was trimmed by 8 bases and V by 2 bases; bases with no gene match: 8. DNA for the CDR3: TGTGCCTGGAGTACTCGGACAGGGAGGGATTCACCCCTCCACTTT. Translated, it gives CAWSTRTGRDSPLHF.

Details on this clone: Compared with germline, one end of the junction differs, possibly owing to a read error. V is TRBV6-5 and J is TRBJ2-5; D is uncertain. CDR3 length equals 11 residues. CDR1 and CDR2 (germline): MNHEY, SVGAGI. DNA of the CDR3: TGTGCCAGCAGTTACGTTGGCCTAGAACACTTC. As protein: CASSYVGLEHF.

The rearrangement links TRBV13 to TRBJ2-7; unclear D gene. Trimming pared 5 bases from V and 1 base from J, leaving 6 bases between. The CDR3 consists of 12 residues. Germline lookup yields CDR1 PRHDT and CDR2 FYEKMQ (reference sequence). CDR3 loop: CASSNTSYEQYF. CDR3 DNA: TGTGCCAGCAGCAACACTTCCTACGAGCAGTACTTC.

The V gene is TRBV19, the J gene TRBJ1-5; no clear D gene. The CDR3 consists of 12 residues. The germline V and J ends were trimmed by 5 bases and 9 bases, with 11 bases remaining between them. The germline V gene has CDR1 LNHDA and CDR2 SQIVND (reference sequence). CDR3 sequence reads: CASSVSGWPQHF. The CDR3 DNA reads as TGTGCCAGTAGTGTCTCGGGATGGCCCCAGCATTTT.

The chain joins TRBV4-3 to TRBJ1-2, with TRBD1 as a possible D gene (6 bases). The CDR3 has 20 residues. V lost 4 bases and J lost 0, with 27 bases in between. CDR1 is LGHNA and CDR2 is YSLEER in the germline V gene. CDR3 nucleotides: TGCGCCAGCAGCCCACGTAATAAATTAGGGGGAGGTCGGGCTAACTATGGCTACACCTTC. Translated, it gives CASSPRNKLGGGRANYGYTF.

This chain joins TRBV9 and TRBJ2-6; D is uncertain. V was clipped by 4 bases and J by 1 base, with 9 bases between them. This CDR3 has 15 amino acids. Germline CDR1 SGDLS, CDR2 YYNGEE. In DNA form, the CDR3 reads TGTGCCAGCAGCCCCCGGACGTCTGGGGCCAACGTCCTGACTTTC. Translated: CASSPRTSGANVLTF. The variable domain in full, completed from reference TRBV9 and TRBJ2-6, reads DSGVTQTPKHLITATGQRVTLRCSPRSGDLSVYWYQQSLDQGLQFLIQYYNGEERAKGNILERFSAQQFPDLHSELNLSSLELGDSALYFCASSPRTSGANVLTFGAGSRLTVL.

The chain couples TRBV5-8 to TRBJ1-1, with unresolved D. In germline, CDR1 is SGHTS, CDR2 YDEGEE. V was cut by 1 base and J by 5 bases, with 21 bases left in between. This CDR3 comprises 17 residues. This CDR3 is CASSLIPLIWGGTEAFF. The CDR3 DNA sequence: TGTGCCAGCAGCTTGATCCCGCTAATCTGGGGTGGTACTGAAGCTTTCTTT.

V usage is TRBV13 and J usage is TRBJ2-2, with a weak D call TRBD1 (6 bases). The germline gives CDR1 PRHDT, CDR2 FYEKMQ (reference sequence). The V gene lost 4 bases and the J gene lost 2 bases, with 20 bases spanning the gap. The CDR3 is made up of 18 amino acids. Here the CDR3 reads CASSSPRDRTRNTGELFF. CDR3 nucleotide sequence: TGTGCCAGCAGCTCCCCTCGCGACAGGACGAGAAACACCGGGGAGCTGTTTTTT.

The gene calls are TRBV7-9 and TRBJ2-1; D gene ambiguous. This CDR3 contains 11 residues. CDR1 and CDR2 (germline): SEHNR, FQNEAQ (reference sequence). V shed 5 bases and J shed 6 bases, with 5 bases lying between them. CDR3 residues: CASSVINEQFF. The CDR3 DNA reads TGTGCCAGCAGCGTAATCAATGAGCAGTTCTTC.

About this clone itself: Other DNA sequences in this specimen translate into the identical CDR3. The chain combines TRBV5-6 with TRBJ2-2, with D unclear. The CDR3 consists of 15 residues. Per the germline V gene, CDR1 is SGHDT and CDR2 is YYEEEE. V lost 4 bases to trimming and J lost 4 bases, with 14 bases between them. As DNA, the CDR3 is TGTGCCAGCAGCCTGGGATGGCGAGGCACCGGGGAGCTGTTTTTT. Encoded protein: CASSLGWRGTGELFF. The complete variable domain, with remaining parts taken from reference TRBV5-6 and TRBJ2-2, reads DAGVTQSPTHLIKTRGQQVTLRCSPKSGHDTVSWYQQALGQGPQFIFQYYEEEERQRGNFPDRFSGHQFPNYSSELNVNALLLGDSALYLCASSLGWRGTGELFFGEGSRLTVL.

The chain employs TRBV28 and TRBJ2-3, with D uncertain. Trimming stripped 1 base from V and 6 bases from J, with 14 bases between. This CDR3 has 15 residues. Germline assignment: CDR1 MDHEN and CDR2 SYDVKM. The CDR3 nucleotides read TGTGCCAGCAGTTTATTCGACCAAAGAAGGGATACGCAGTATTTT. Its protein product is CASSLFDQRRDTQYF.

The chain combines TRBV4-2 with TRBJ2-1; TRBD2 matches at 11 bases. The V gene end was trimmed by 3 bases and the J gene end by 2 bases; junction bases not matched to a gene: 3. Per germline, CDR1 LGHNA and CDR2 YNFKEQ. This CDR3 has 16 amino acids. In DNA, the CDR3 is TGTGCCAGCAGCCAGCCGGGACTAGCGGCCTACAATGAGCAGTTCTTC. Its translation is CASSQPGLAAYNEQFF.

V and J are TRBV7-9 and TRBJ2-3, with 9 bases fitting TRBD2. The CDR3 is 16 amino acids. Germline values: CDR1 SEHNR, CDR2 FQNEAQ (reference sequence). Trimming at V came to 5 bases and at J to 0 bases, leaving 6 bases not matched to a gene. The CDR3 DNA reads TGTGCCAGCAGCCAGCGGGAGGCCTCTAGCACAGATACGCAGTATTTT. Translation gives CASSQREASSTDTQYF.

The chain couples TRBV15 to TRBJ2-1, with 8 bases fitting TRBD2. Germline V gene lookup returns CDR1 LNHNV and CDR2 YYDKDF (reference sequence). The ends lost 7 bases at V and 2 bases at J; junction bases unmatched: 4. This CDR3 is 14 amino acids long. The CDR3 DNA reads as TGTGCCACCACTCCGGGGGGGGCCTACAATGAGCAGTTCTTC. It encodes CATTPGGAYNEQFF. The whole variable domain, remainder taken from reference TRBV15 and TRBJ2-1, is DAMVIQNPRYQVTQFGKPVTLSCSQTLNHNVMYWYQQKSSQAPKLLFHYYDKDFNNEADTPDNFQSRRPNTSFCFLDIRSPGLGDTAMYLCATTPGGAYNEQFFGPGTRLTVL.

The chain recombines TRBV7-9 with TRBJ1-6; TRBD1 aligns across 9 bases. The junction had 6 bases not matched to a gene; V was cut back by 4 bases and J by 8 bases. The CDR3 length is 15 residues. In germline, CDR1 is SEHNR, CDR2 FQNEAQ (reference sequence). CDR3 in amino acids: CASSSRDREDSPLHF. For the CDR3, the DNA is TGTGCCAGCAGCTCCCGGGACAGGGAGGATTCACCCCTCCACTTT. The complete variable domain, with remaining parts taken from reference TRBV7-9 and TRBJ1-6, reads DTGVSQNPRHKITKRGQNVTFRCDPISEHNRLYWYRQTLGQGPEFLTYFQNEAQLEKSRLLSDRFSAERPKGSFSTLEIQRTEQGDSAMYLCASSSRDREDSPLHFGNGTRLTVT.

The V and J genes are TRBV30 and TRBJ2-1; D remains unclear. The V gene lost 0 bases and the J gene lost 4 bases, with 7 bases spanning the gap. Germline-derived CDR1 and CDR2 are GTSNPN and SVGIG (reference sequence). This CDR3 region has 13 residues. CDR3 region: CAWSVSGYNEQFF. Here the CDR3 DNA reads TGTGCCTGGAGTGTTTCCGGATACAATGAGCAGTTCTTC.

The chain has TRBV11-3 and TRBJ1-1, with D uncertain. From germline, CDR1 is SGHNT and CDR2 YENEEA. Trimming shortened V by 0 bases and J by 8 bases, and 10 bases separated the two germline ends. The CDR3 length is 13 residues. The CDR3 reads CASSLESQREAFF. In nucleotides, the CDR3 is TGTGCCAGCAGCTTAGAGTCCCAAAGAGAAGCTTTCTTT.

This chain uses TRBV27 with TRBJ2-4, with 9 bases aligning to TRBD1. The V gene's germline CDR1 is MNHEY and CDR2 SMNVEV (reference sequence). Losses at the gene ends were 3 bases for V and 6 bases for J; bases not matched to a gene: 3. There are 14 residues in the CDR3. Here the CDR3 DNA reads TGTGCCAGCAGTTTGGGGACAGGGTTAAACATTCAGTACTTC. It translates to CASSLGTGLNIQYF.

This clone was detected only a few times. The chain has TRBV25-1 and TRBJ2-2, with unresolved D. The CDR3 is made up of 14 amino acids. The V end was cut by 2 bases, the J end by 2 bases, with 6 bases between. CDR1 is MGHDK and CDR2 is SYGVNS in the germline V gene. As DNA, the CDR3 is TGTGCCAGCAGTGAAAACAGTAACACCGGGGAGCTGTTTTTT. Encoded protein: CASSENSNTGELFF.